This TCR beta chain appears in the sequencing data of a study of tumor-infiltrating lymphocytes in primary liver carcinoma. Study outcomes and limitations: The overlap of tumor-adjacent and tumor-blood pairs was smaller than that of tumor region pairs.

The CDR3 has 19 amino acids. V was clipped by 2 bases and J by 3 bases, with 24 bases between them. Constant-region priming of around 530 ng total RNA yielded TCR beta cDNA. Investigators got TCR beta libraries out of three nested multiplex PCR rounds, done with slightly modified ARM-PCR. Amplification in the first two PCR rounds was performed using TRBV1-TRBV30 forward primers and a C-beta reverse primer for roughly 9 cycles each. TCRdb redid the calling of the multiplex PCR reads with MiXCR, one entry per CDR3 protein. This sample has approximately 190,000 distinct CDR3 sequences, with 85% found just once. Extraction of RNA together with DNA used roughly 19-32 mg of unsorted bulk tissue. Regarding this clonotype: What it binds is unknown.

The specimen was tumor tissue from primary liver carcinoma. The chain joins TRBV12-3 or TRBV12-4 to TRBJ2-3, with D possibly TRBD1 on 6 matching bases. The source is a man between 35 and 55 years old with primary liver carcinoma and hepatitis B virus infection. CDR3 coding DNA: TGTGCCAGCAGTTTATCGAGGCTGGGACACCCAGCGGAAACAGATACGCAGTATTTT. Translating it yields CASSLSRLGHPAETDTQYF.